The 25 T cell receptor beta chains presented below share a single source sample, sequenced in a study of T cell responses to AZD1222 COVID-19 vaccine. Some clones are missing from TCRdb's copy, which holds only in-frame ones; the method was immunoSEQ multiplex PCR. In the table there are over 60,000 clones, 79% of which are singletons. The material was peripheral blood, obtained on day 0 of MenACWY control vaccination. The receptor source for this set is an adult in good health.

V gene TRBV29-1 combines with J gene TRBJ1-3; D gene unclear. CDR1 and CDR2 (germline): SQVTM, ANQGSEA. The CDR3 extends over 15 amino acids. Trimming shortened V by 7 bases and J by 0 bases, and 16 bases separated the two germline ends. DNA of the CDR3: TGCAGCGCACTAATCGGGTCCGGCTCTGGAAACACCATATATTTT. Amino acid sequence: CSALIGSGSGNTIYF.

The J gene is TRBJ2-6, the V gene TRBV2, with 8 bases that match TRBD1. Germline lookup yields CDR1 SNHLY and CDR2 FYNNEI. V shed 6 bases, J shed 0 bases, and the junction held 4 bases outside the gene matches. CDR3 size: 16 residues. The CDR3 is CASRATGGSGANVLTF. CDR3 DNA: TGTGCCAGCAGGGCTACAGGGGGCTCTGGGGCCAACGTCCTGACTTTC.

CDR3 bases: TGCGCCAGCAGCCAAGATTATGGAGATACGCAGTATTTT. Translation: CASSQDYGDTQYF. V and J are TRBV4-3 and TRBJ2-3; D is unclear. With 0 bases removed from V and 5 bases from J, the gap between germline ends came to 6 bases. Germline CDR1 and CDR2: LGHNA and YSLEER. The CDR3 consists of 13 residues.

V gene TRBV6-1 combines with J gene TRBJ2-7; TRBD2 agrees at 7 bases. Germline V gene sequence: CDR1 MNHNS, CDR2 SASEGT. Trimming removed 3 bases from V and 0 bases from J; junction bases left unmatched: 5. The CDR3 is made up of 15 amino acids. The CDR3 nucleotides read TGTGCCAGCAGTGATAGTGGGGGGGTCTCCTACGAGCAGTACTTC. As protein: CASSDSGGVSYEQYF.

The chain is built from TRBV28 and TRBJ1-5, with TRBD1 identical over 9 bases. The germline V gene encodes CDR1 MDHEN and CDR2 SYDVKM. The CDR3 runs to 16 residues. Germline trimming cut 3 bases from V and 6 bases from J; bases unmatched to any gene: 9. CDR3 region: CASSLPTGGGGQPQHF. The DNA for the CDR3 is TGTGCCAGCAGTTTGCCCACAGGGGGCGGAGGTCAGCCCCAGCATTTT. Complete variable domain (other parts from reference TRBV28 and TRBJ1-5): DVKVTQSSRYLVKRTGEKVFLECVQDMDHENMFWYRQDPGLGLRLIYFSYDVKMKEKGDIPEGYSVSREKKERFSLILESASTNQTSMYLCASSLPTGGGGQPQHFGDGTRLSIL.

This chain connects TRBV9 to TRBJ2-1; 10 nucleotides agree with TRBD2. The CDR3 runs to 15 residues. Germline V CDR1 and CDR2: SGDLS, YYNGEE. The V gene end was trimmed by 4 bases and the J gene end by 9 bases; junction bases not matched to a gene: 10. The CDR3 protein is CASSSRTSGVVEQFF. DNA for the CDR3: TGTGCCAGCAGCTCGCGGACTAGCGGAGTAGTTGAGCAGTTCTTC.

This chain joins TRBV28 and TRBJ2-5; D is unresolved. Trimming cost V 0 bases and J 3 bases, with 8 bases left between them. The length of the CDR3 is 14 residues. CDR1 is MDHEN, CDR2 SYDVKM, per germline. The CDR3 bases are TGTGCCAGCAGTTTATGGGACGATAAAGAGACCCAGTACTTC. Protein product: CASSLWDDKETQYF.

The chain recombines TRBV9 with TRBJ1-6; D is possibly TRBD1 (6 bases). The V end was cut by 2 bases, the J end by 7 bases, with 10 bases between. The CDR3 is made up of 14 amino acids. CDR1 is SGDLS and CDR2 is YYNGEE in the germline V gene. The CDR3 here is CASSVSGENSPLHF. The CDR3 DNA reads TGTGCCAGCAGCGTCTCAGGGGAAAATTCACCCCTCCACTTT.

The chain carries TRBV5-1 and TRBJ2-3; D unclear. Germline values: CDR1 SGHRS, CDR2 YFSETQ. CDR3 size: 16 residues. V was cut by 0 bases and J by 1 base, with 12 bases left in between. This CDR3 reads CASSLGGRSGTDTQYF. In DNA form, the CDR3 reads TGCGCCAGCAGCTTGGGAGGTCGCAGTGGCACAGATACGCAGTATTTT. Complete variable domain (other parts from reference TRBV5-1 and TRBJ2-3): KAGVTQTPRYLIKTRGQQVTLSCSPISGHRSVSWYQQTPGQGLQFLFEYFSETQRNKGNFPGRFSGRQFSNSRSEMNVSTLELGDSALYLCASSLGGRSGTDTQYFGPGTRLTVL.

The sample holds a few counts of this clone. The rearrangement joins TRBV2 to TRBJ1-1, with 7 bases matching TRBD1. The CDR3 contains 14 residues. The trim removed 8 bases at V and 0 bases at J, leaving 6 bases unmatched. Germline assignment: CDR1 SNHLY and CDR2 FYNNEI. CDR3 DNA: TGTGCCAGCGGGCCAGGGACAGTGAACACTGAAGCTTTCTTT. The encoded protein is CASGPGTVNTEAFF.

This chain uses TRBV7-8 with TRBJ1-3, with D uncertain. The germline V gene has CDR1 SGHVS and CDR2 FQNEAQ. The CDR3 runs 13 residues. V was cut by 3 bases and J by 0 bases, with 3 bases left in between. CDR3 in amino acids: CASSFDSGNTIYF. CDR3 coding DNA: TGTGCCAGCAGCTTCGACTCTGGAAACACCATATATTTT.

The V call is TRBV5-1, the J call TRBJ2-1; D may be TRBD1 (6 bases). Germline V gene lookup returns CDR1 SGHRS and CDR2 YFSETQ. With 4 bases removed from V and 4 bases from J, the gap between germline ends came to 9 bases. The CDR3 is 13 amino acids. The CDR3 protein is CASSPDRYNEQFF. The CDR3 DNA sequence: TGCGCCAGCAGCCCCGACAGGTACAATGAGCAGTTCTTC.

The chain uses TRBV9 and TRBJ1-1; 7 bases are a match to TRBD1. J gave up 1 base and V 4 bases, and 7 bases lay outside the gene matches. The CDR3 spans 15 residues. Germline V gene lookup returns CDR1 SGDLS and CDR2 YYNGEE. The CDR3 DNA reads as TGTGCCAGCAGCCGGGGACAGCTGCCGAACACTGAAGCTTTCTTT. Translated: CASSRGQLPNTEAFF.

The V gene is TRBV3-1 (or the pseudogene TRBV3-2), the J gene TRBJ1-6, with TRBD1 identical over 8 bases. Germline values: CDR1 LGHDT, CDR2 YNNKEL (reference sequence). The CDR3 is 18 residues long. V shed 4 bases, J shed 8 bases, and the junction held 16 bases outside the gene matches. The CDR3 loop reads CASSPLRQGKLKYSPLHF. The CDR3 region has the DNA TGTGCCAGCAGCCCCCTACGACAGGGGAAATTAAAGTATTCACCCCTCCACTTT.

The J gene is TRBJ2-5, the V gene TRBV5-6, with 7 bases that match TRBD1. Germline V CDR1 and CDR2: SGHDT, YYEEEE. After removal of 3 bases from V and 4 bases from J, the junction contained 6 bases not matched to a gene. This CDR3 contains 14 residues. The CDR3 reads CASSYTGAGETQYF. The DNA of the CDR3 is TGTGCCAGCAGCTACACAGGGGCCGGAGAGACCCAGTACTTC.

Written as DNA, the CDR3 is TGTGCCAGCAGCTTTAACAGGGTAGGAGCTTTCTTT. Its translation: CASSFNRVGAFF. The chain is built from TRBV5-8 and TRBJ1-1; perhaps TRBD1 as D (6 bases). Trimming pared 2 bases from V and 10 bases from J, leaving 12 bases between. Germline V gene data show CDR1 as SGHTS and CDR2 as YDEGEE. CDR3 size: 12 residues.

The CDR3 nucleotides are TGTGCCAGCAGTTTAAAGGACGCTGGAAGGGAAAAACTGTTTTTT. Its protein is CASSLKDAGREKLFF. The chain couples TRBV28 to TRBJ1-4; no firm D call. There are 15 residues in the CDR3. The V gene lost 2 bases and the J gene lost 8 bases, with 15 bases spanning the gap. Germline CDR1 is MDHEN and CDR2 is SYDVKM.

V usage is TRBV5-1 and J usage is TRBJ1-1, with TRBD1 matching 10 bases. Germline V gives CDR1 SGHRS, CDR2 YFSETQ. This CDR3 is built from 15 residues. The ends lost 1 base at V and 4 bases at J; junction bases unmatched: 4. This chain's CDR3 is CASSLSGTGATEAFF. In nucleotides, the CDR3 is TGCGCCAGCAGCTTGTCCGGGACAGGGGCCACTGAAGCTTTCTTT. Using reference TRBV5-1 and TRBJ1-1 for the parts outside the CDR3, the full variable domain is KAGVTQTPRYLIKTRGQQVTLSCSPISGHRSVSWYQQTPGQGLQFLFEYFSETQRNKGNFPGRFSGRQFSNSRSEMNVSTLELGDSALYLCASSLSGTGATEAFFGQGTRLTVV.

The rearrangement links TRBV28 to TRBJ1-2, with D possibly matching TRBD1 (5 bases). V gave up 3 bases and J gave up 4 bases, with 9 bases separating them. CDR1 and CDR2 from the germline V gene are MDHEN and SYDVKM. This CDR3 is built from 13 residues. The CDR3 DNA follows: TGTGCCAGCAGTTTCAGGGTTGCCTATGGCTACACCTTC. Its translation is CASSFRVAYGYTF.

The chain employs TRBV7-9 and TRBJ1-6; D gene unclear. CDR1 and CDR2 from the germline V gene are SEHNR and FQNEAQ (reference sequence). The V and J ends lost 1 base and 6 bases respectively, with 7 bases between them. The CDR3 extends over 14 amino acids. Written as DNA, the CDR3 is TGTGCCAGCAGCTTAGAGGTCTCTAATTCACCCCTCCACTTT. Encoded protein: CASSLEVSNSPLHF.

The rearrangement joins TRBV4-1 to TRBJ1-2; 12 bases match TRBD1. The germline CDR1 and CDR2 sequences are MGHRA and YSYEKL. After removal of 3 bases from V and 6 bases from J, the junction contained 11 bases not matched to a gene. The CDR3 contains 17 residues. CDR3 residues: CASSQGGTGGAGHGYTF. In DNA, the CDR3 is TGCGCCAGCAGCCAGGGAGGGACAGGGGGCGCGGGGCATGGCTACACCTTC.

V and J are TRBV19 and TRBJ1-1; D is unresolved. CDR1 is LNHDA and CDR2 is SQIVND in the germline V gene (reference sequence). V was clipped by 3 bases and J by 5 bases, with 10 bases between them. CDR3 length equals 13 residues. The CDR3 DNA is TGTGCCAGTAGTATGGGCACTCAAACTGAAGCTTTCTTT. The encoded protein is CASSMGTQTEAFF.

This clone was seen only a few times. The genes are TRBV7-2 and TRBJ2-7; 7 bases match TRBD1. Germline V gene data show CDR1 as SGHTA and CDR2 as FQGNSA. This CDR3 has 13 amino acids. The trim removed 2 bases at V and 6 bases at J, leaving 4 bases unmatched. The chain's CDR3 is CASSLQPGGEQYF. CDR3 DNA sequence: TGTGCCAGCAGCTTACAACCAGGGGGCGAGCAGTACTTC. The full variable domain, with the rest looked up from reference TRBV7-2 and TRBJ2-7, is GAGVSQSPSNKVTEKGKDVELRCDPISGHTALYWYRQSLGQGLEFLIYFQGNSAPDKSGLPSDRFSAERTGGSVSTLTIQRTQQEDSAVYLCASSLQPGGEQYFGPGTRLTVT.

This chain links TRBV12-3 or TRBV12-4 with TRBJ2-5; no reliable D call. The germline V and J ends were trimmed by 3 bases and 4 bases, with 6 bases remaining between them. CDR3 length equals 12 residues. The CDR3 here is CASSLSAETQYF. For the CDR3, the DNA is TGTGCCAGCAGTTTGTCCGCAGAGACCCAGTACTTC.

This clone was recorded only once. CDR3 region: CASSQISGLYTDTQYF. The CDR3 region has the DNA TGTGCCAGCAGCCAAATATCGGGACTCTACACAGATACGCAGTATTTT. V is TRBV7-9 and J is TRBJ2-3; D possibly corresponds to TRBD2 (6 bases). The CDR3 extends over 16 amino acids. Germline CDR1 reads SEHNR; CDR2 reads FQNEAQ (reference sequence). Trimming cost V 5 bases and J 2 bases, with 17 bases left between them. The full variable domain, in which reference TRBV7-9 and TRBJ2-3 provide the parts outside the CDR3, is DTGVSQNPRHKITKRGQNVTFRCDPISEHNRLYWYRQTLGQGPEFLTYFQNEAQLEKSRLLSDRFSAERPKGSFSTLEIQRTEQGDSAMYLCASSQISGLYTDTQYFGPGTRLTVL.